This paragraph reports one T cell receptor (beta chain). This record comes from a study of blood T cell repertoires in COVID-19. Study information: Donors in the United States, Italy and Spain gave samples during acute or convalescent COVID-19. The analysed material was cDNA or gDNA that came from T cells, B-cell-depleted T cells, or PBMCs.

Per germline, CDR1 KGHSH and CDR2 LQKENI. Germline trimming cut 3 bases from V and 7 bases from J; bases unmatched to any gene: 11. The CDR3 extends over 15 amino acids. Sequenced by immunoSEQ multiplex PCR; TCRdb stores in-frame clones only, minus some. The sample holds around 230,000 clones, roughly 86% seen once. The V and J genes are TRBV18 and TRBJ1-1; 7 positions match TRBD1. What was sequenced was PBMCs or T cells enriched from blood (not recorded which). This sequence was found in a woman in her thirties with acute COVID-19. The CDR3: CASSPTKQGTGEAFF. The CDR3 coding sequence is TGTGCCAGCTCACCTACGAAACAGGGGACGGGTGAAGCTTTCTTT.